A single sample is the source of the 9 T cell receptor beta chains below, sequenced in a study of CD8+ T cells in alopecia areata. Sequencing templates came from extracted RNA that was reverse transcribed into cDNA. Produced via immunoSEQ multiplex PCR; TCRdb's table is partial and in-frame only. This sample has 150,000 to 180,000 clones, with around 55% found just once. Sample: CD8+ T cells sorted from blood, taken at week 0. These receptors all come from a human donor with alopecia areata.

This clone was observed a handful of times. The chain is built from TRBV6-6 and TRBJ1-1, with a possible D match to TRBD1 (6 bases). The V gene lost 0 bases and the J gene lost 6 bases, with 14 bases spanning the gap. The CDR3 length is 15 residues. Germline V gene lookup returns CDR1 MNHNY and CDR2 SVGAGI (reference sequence). CDR3 DNA: TGTGCCAGCAGTTACTCGGGGGCCGGGGAGGCTGAAGCTTTCTTT. Translated, it gives CASSYSGAGEAEAFF.

The rearrangement joins TRBV7-8 to TRBJ2-1, with D possibly being TRBD1 or TRBD2 (5 bases each). CDR1 and CDR2 (germline): SGHVS, FQNEAQ. This CDR3 contains 12 residues. V was shortened by 8 bases and J by 4 bases, with 9 bases between the two germline ends. Here the CDR3 reads CASGREYNEQFF. The CDR3 DNA is TGTGCCAGCGGCAGGGAGTACAATGAGCAGTTCTTC.

In its sample, this clone was seen a few times. The chain uses TRBV30 and TRBJ2-1; 12 bases agree with TRBD2. J gave up 6 bases and V 5 bases, and 5 bases lay outside the gene matches. The CDR3 length is 14 residues. Germline-derived CDR1 and CDR2 are GTSNPN and SVGIG (reference sequence). CDR3 coding DNA: TGTGCCTGGGAGACTAGCGGGGGTCCCAATGAGCAGTTCTTC. Translating it yields CAWETSGGPNEQFF.

This chain joins TRBV29-1 and TRBJ2-5; D tentatively fits TRBD1 or TRBD2 (5 bases each). V was clipped by 5 bases and J by 5 bases, with 15 bases between them. Per germline, CDR1 SQVTM and CDR2 ANQGSEA. The CDR3 spans 13 residues. The CDR3 nucleotides read TGCAGCGTTTATAGGGGAGCCAGGGAGACCCAGTACTTC. Translating it yields CSVYRGARETQYF. Looking up the rest from reference TRBV29-1 and TRBJ2-5 gives the full variable domain: SAVISQKPSRDICQRGTSLTIQCQVDSQVTMMFWYRQQPGQSLTLIATANQGSEATYESGFVIDKFPISRPNLTFSTLTVSNMSPEDSSIYLCSVYRGARETQYFGPGTRLLVL.

In its sample, this clone was seen a few times. The V call is TRBV27, the J call TRBJ1-5, with D maybe TRBD1 (5 bases). The germline V and J ends were trimmed by 7 bases and 1 base, with 11 bases remaining between them. Germline V gene sequence: CDR1 MNHEY, CDR2 SMNVEV (reference sequence). The CDR3 has 14 amino acids. The CDR3 spells CASMTGGSNQPQHF. The CDR3 coding sequence is TGTGCCAGCATGACGGGGGGAAGCAATCAGCCCCAGCATTTT.

The chain is built from TRBV30 and TRBJ2-2, with D unclear. CDR3 length equals 14 residues. Germline CDR1 and CDR2: GTSNPN and SVGIG (reference sequence). Trimming took off 0 bases at V and 2 bases at J, with 7 bases between the two ends. The CDR3 here is CAWSVSINTGELFF. In DNA, the CDR3 is TGTGCCTGGAGTGTCTCGATTAACACCGGGGAGCTGTTTTTT. Full variable domain (outside the CDR3, taken from reference TRBV30 and TRBJ2-2): SQTIHQWPATLVQPVGSPLSLECTVEGTSNPNLYWYRQAAGRGLQLLFYSVGIGQISSEVPQNLSASRPQDRQFILSSKKLLLSDSGFYLCAWSVSINTGELFFGEGSRLTVL.

The V and J genes are TRBV7-8 and TRBJ2-3; D call uncertain. CDR1 is SGHVS, CDR2 FQNEAQ, per germline. Trimming pared 6 bases from V and 6 bases from J, leaving 10 bases between. The CDR3 length is 12 residues. CDR3 in DNA: TGTGCCAGCAGTCCACCAGTTGATACGCAGTATTTT. Protein sequence: CASSPPVDTQYF.

This chain links TRBV30 with TRBJ2-7; unclear D gene. Germline V gene lookup returns CDR1 GTSNPN and CDR2 SVGIG (reference sequence). Trimming pared 6 bases from V and 0 bases from J, leaving 12 bases between. The CDR3 has 13 residues. DNA for the CDR3: TGTGCCTGCCGAAGTGTAAGCTCCTACGAGCAGTACTTC. This encodes CACRSVSSYEQYF.

The V and J genes are TRBV4-3 and TRBJ2-2; D is unresolved. V lost 0 bases, J lost 6 bases, and 11 bases lay in between. Germline assignment: CDR1 LGHNA and CDR2 YSLEER. The CDR3 has 15 amino acids. The CDR3 DNA is TGCGCCAGCAGCCAAGATAGGCTCGCCCCCGGGGAGCTGTTTTTT. Translated: CASSQDRLAPGELFF.